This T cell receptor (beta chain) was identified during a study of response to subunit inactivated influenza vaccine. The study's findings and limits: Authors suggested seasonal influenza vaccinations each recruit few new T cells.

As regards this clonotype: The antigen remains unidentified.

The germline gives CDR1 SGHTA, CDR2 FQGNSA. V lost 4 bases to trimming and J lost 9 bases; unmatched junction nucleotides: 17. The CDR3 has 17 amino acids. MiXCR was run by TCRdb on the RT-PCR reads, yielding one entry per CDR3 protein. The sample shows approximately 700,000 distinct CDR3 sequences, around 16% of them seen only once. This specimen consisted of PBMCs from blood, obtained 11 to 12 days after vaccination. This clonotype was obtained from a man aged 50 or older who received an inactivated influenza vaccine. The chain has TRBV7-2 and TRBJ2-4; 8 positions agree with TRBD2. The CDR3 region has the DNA TGTGCCAGCAGCTCCCGGACTAGCCCCTACCCTTTATCCATTCAGTACTTC. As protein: CASSSRTSPYPLSIQYF.